Listed here is a single T cell receptor beta chain. This record belongs to a study of control samples from healthy donors and cancer patients. Sequencing was performed with immunoSEQ multiplex PCR; in TCRdb, only in-frame clones are kept and a portion is missing. Of about 110,000 clones listed, more than 85% were seen once; the top ten hold approximately 15%. The CDR3 is 12 amino acids. Sequencing was performed on blood. The chain employs TRBV21-1 and TRBJ1-4. TRBV21-1 is described as a pseudogene. The source is a woman aged 50 to 65 in good health. CDR3 bases: TGTGCCATCGGGGGGTATGGGGAAAAACTGTTTTTT. It is translated as CAIGGYGEKLFF.